The clone carrying this T cell receptor (beta chain) has only a few counts. Additional DNA sequences in this sample encode the identical CDR3. The data stem from a study of OX40 agonist ivuxolimab in advanced cancers. Study context: Partial responses occurred in Three dose-escalation patients, one with hepatocellular carcinoma and two with cutaneous melanoma.

Clones were read by immunoSEQ multiplex PCR, and TCRdb kept only the in-frame ones, dropping some. The sample has roughly 70,000 clones, roughly nine tenths seen once. V was trimmed by 7 bases and J by 5 bases, leaving 15 bases between them. The CDR3 contains 14 residues. Germline CDR1 is MNHEY and CDR2 is SMNVEV (reference sequence). The sequence came from an adult with an advanced solid tumor such as melanoma, head and neck, liver or kidney cancer. The sample here was CD4+ or CD8+ T cells sorted from blood, taken in a trial of the OX40 agonist ivuxolimab. The chain uses TRBV27 and TRBJ2-1, with a tentative D call TRBD2 (6 bases). CDR3 region: CASKGLAHHNEQFF. In DNA form, the CDR3 reads TGTGCCAGCAAGGGGCTAGCGCACCACAATGAGCAGTTCTTC.